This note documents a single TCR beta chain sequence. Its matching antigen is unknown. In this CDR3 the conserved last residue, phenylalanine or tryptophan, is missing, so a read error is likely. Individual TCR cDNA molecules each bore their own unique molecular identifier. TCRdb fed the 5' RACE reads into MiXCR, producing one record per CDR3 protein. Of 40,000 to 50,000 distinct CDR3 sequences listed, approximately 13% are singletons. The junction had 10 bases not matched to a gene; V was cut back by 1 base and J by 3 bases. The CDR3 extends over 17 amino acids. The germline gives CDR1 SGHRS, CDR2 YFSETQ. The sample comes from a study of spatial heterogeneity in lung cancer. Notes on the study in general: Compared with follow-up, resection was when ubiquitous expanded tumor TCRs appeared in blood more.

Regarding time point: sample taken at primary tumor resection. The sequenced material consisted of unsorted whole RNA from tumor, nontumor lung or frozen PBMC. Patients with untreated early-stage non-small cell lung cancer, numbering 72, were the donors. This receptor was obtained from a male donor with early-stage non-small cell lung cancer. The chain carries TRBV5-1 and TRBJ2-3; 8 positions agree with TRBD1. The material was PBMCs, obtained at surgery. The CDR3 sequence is CASSLIETGVGTDTQYL. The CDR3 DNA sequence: TGCGCCAGCAGCTTGATAGAGACAGGGGTTGGGACAGATACGCAGTATTTA.